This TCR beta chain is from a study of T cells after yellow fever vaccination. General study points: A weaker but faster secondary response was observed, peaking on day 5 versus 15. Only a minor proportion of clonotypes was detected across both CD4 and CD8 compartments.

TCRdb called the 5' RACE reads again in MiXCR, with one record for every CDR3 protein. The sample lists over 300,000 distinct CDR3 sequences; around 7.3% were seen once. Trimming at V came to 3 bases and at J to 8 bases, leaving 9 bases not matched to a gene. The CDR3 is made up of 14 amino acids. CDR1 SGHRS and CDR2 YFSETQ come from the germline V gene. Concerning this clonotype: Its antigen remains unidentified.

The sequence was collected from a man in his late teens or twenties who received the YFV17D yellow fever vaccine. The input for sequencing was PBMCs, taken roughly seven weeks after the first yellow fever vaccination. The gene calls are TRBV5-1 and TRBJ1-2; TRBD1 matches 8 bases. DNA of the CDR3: TGCGCCAGCAGCTCGGGACAGGCCACCGCCGGCTACACCTTC. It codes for CASSSGQATAGYTF.